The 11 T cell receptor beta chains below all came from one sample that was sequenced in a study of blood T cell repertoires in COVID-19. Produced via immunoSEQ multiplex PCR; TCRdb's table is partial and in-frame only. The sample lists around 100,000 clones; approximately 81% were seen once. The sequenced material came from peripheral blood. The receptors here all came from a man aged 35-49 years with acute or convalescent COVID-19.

CDR3 residues: CASNPDGLAGGVNEQFF. The CDR3 bases are TGTGCCAGCAATCCTGATGGACTAGCGGGAGGGGTCAATGAGCAGTTCTTC. The gene calls are TRBV2 and TRBJ2-1; 15 bases fit TRBD2. The CDR3 runs to 17 residues. The V gene's germline CDR1 is SNHLY and CDR2 FYNNEI. V dropped 7 bases and J dropped 6; count of bases not matched to a gene: 10.

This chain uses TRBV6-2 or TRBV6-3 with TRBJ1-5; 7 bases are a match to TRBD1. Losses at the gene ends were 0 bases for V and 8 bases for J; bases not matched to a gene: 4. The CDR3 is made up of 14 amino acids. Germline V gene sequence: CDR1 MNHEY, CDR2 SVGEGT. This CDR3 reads CASSYSQGVKPQHF. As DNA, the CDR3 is TGTGCCAGCAGTTACTCCCAGGGGGTAAAGCCCCAGCATTTT.

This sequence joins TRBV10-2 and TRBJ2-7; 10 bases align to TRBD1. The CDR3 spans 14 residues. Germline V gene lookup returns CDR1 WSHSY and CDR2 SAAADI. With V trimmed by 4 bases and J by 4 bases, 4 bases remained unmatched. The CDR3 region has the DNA TGCGCCAGCAGTGTGACAGGGGGCGTATACGAGCAGTACTTC. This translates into CASSVTGGVYEQYF.

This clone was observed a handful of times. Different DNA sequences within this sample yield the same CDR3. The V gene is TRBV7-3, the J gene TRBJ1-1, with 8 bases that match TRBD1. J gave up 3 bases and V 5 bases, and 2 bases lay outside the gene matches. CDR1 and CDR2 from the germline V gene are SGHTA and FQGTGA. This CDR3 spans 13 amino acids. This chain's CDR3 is CASSRDRYTEAFF. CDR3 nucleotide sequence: TGTGCCAGCAGCCGGGACAGGTACACTGAAGCTTTCTTT. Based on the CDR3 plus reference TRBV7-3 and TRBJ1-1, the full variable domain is GAGVSQTPSNKVTEKGKYVELRCDPISGHTALYWYRQSLGQGPEFLIYFQGTGAADDSGLPNDRFFAVRPEGSVSTLKIQRTERGDSAVYLCASSRDRYTEAFFGQGTRLTVV.

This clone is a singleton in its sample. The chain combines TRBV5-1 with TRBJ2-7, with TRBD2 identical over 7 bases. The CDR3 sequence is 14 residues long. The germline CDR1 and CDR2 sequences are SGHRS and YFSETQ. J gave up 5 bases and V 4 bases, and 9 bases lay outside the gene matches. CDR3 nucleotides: TGCGCCAGCAGCCCTGACGGGGGGTTGAACGAGCAGTACTTC. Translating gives CASSPDGGLNEQYF.

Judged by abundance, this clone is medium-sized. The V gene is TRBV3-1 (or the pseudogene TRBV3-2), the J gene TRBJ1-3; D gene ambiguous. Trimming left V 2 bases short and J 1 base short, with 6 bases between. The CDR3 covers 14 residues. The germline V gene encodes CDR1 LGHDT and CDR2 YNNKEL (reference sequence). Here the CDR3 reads CASSQRSSGNTIYF. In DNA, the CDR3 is TGTGCCAGCAGCCAAAGGAGTTCTGGAAACACCATATATTTT.

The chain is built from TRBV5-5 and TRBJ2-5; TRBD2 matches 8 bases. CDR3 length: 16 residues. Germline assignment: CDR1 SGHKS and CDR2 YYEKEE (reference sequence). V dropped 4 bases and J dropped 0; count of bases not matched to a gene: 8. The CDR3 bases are TGTGCCAGCAGCACGGGGGGGCAAGGGTACCAAGAGACCCAGTACTTC. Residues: CASSTGGQGYQETQYF. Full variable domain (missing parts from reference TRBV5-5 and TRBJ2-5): DAGVTQSPTHLIKTRGQQVTLRCSPISGHKSVSWYQQVLGQGPQFIFQYYEKEERGRGNFPDRFSARQFPNYSSELNVNALLLGDSALYLCASSTGGQGYQETQYFGPGTRLLVL.

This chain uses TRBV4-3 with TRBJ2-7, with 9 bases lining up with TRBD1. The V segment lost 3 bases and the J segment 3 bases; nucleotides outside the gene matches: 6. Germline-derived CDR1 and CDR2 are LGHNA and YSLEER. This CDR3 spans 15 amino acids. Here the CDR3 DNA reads TGCGCCAGCAGCCAGAGGACAGGGGATAACTACGAGCAGTACTTC. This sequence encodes CASSQRTGDNYEQYF.

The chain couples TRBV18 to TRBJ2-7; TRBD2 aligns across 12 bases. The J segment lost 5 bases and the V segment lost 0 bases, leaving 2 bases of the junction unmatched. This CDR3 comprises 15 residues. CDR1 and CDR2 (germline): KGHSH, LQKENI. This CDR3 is CASSPPGLAGNEQYF. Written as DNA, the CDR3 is TGTGCCAGCTCACCACCGGGACTAGCGGGCAACGAGCAGTACTTC.

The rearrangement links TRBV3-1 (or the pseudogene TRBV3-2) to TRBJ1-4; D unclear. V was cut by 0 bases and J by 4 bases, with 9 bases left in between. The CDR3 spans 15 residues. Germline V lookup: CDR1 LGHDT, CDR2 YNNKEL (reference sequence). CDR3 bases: TGTGCCAGCAGCCAAGATCGCGGCTATAATGAAAAACTGTTTTTT. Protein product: CASSQDRGYNEKLFF.

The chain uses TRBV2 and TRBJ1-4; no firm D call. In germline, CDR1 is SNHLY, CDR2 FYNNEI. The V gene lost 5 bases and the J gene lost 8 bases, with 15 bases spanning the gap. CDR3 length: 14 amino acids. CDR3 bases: TGTGCCAGCAGTAATATGAAGGGCGGGGAAAAACTGTTTTTT. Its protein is CASSNMKGGEKLFF.